The present entry profiles one T cell receptor (beta chain) with its context. These data come from a study of cytomegalovirus exposure and HLA in healthy donors. At the level of the study: The same platform was used for the 100 to 150 validation repertoires and the approximately 670 first-cohort repertoires, a later analysis reported.

This table comes from immunoSEQ multiplex PCR, and its TCRdb copy is limited to in-frame clones, with some not included. The sample lists some 100,000 clones, more than 70% occurring once. Germline CDR1 and CDR2: LGHNA and YNFKEQ. Trimming stripped 0 bases from V and 4 bases from J, with 13 bases between. This CDR3 contains 16 residues. The sequencing input was PBMCs. The TCR was taken from a woman between 18 and 30 years old in good health and CMV-seronegative. V usage is TRBV4-2 and J usage is TRBJ2-1, with a weak D call TRBD1 (7 bases). The CDR3 protein is CASSQDRGTVYNEQFF. The CDR3 region has the DNA TGTGCCAGCAGCCAAGATCGGGGGACAGTATACAATGAGCAGTTCTTC.